The 23 T cell receptor beta chains below were found in one sample sequenced in a study of blood T cell repertoires in COVID-19. Some clones are missing from TCRdb's copy, which holds only in-frame ones; the method was immunoSEQ multiplex PCR. The table records approximately 110,000 clones, about 89% of them present only once. Material: peripheral blood. Receptors originate from a man aged 40-49 years with acute or convalescent COVID-19.

The V gene is TRBV15, the J gene TRBJ2-2; 7 bases are a match to TRBD1. Looked up from germline, CDR1 is LNHNV and CDR2 is YYDKDF (reference sequence). This CDR3 is 16 amino acids long. V shed 0 bases, J shed 4 bases, and the junction held 5 bases outside the gene matches. CDR3: CATSRDPGGRTGELFF. The CDR3 bases are TGTGCCACCAGCAGAGATCCAGGGGGACGCACCGGGGAGCTGTTTTTT.

This chain connects TRBV27 to TRBJ1-2, with D possibly TRBD1 on 6 matching bases. This CDR3 is built from 14 residues. V lost 2 bases and J 7 bases, leaving 14 bases between the germline ends. Germline V gene data show CDR1 as MNHEY and CDR2 as SMNVEV (reference sequence). CDR3: CASSLRYREGGYTF. The CDR3 DNA is TGTGCCAGCAGTTTAAGATACAGGGAGGGTGGCTACACCTTC.

This clone was seen once. This chain uses TRBV19 with TRBJ2-5, with D tentatively TRBD1 (5 bases). CDR1 and CDR2 (germline): LNHDA, SQIVND (reference sequence). The germline V and J ends were trimmed by 4 bases and 7 bases, with 16 bases remaining between them. CDR3 size: 14 residues. The DNA of the CDR3 is TGTGCCAGTAGTAATGGGGCCGACCAATCGACCCAGTACTTC. The encoded protein is CASSNGADQSTQYF. The full variable domain, completed using reference TRBV19 and TRBJ2-5, is DGGITQSPKYLFRKEGQNVTLSCEQNLNHDAMYWYRQDPGQGLRLIYYSQIVNDFQKGDIAEGYSVSREKKESFPLTVTSAQKNPTAFYLCASSNGADQSTQYFGPGTRLLVL.

The chain links TRBV7-3 to TRBJ2-2, with TRBD2 as a possible D gene (5 bases). The CDR3 spans 12 residues. Germline V gene data show CDR1 as SGHTA and CDR2 as FQGTGA. Trimming stripped 5 bases from V and 7 bases from J, with 8 bases between. The CDR3 region is CASSQTSGELFF. The CDR3 DNA follows: TGTGCCAGCAGCCAAACTAGCGGGGAGCTGTTTTTT.

The rearrangement uses TRBV2 and TRBJ1-4; no reliable D call. The CDR3 sequence is 15 residues long. V dropped 6 bases and J dropped 3 bases, with 14 bases sitting between them. The V gene's germline CDR1 is SNHLY and CDR2 FYNNEI. Here the CDR3 reads CASSPTRSSNEKLFF. CDR3 coding DNA: TGTGCCAGCAGCCCCACCCGTAGCTCTAATGAAAAACTGTTTTTT. Looking up the rest from reference TRBV2 and TRBJ1-4 gives the full variable domain: EPEVTQTPSHQVTQMGQEVILRCVPISNHLYFYWYRQILGQKVEFLVSFYNNEISEKSEIFDDQFSVERPDGSNFTLKIRSTKLEDSAMYFCASSPTRSSNEKLFFGSGTQLSVL.

The chain links TRBV4-3 to TRBJ1-2; D might be TRBD1 (5 bases). Germline V CDR1 and CDR2: LGHNA, YSLEER. The CDR3 runs 16 residues. Trimming stripped 0 bases from V and 0 bases from J, with 11 bases between. This chain's CDR3 is CASSQDLTETNYGYTF. In nucleotides, the CDR3 is TGCGCCAGCAGCCAAGATCTGACAGAGACTAACTATGGCTACACCTTC.

With respect to this clone: Additional DNA sequences in this sample encode the identical CDR3. This rearrangement joins TRBV20-1 to TRBJ1-5; D ambiguous. The ends were cut back, 3 bases at V and 2 bases at J, with 5 bases in the middle. CDR1 is DFQATT and CDR2 is SNEGSKA in the germline V gene (reference sequence). This CDR3 contains 12 residues. The CDR3 nucleotides read TGCAGTGCTAGTCAGGGCAATCAGCCCCAGCATTTT. Encoded protein: CSASQGNQPQHF.

V is TRBV2 and J is TRBJ2-6, with 7 nucleotides matching TRBD1. The CDR3 is 13 amino acids. Germline V gene sequence: CDR1 SNHLY, CDR2 FYNNEI. Trimming cost V 9 bases and J 2 bases; bases outside gene matches: 1. In nucleotides, the CDR3 is TGTGCCAGTACAGGGGCTGGGGCCAACGTCCTGACTTTC. Protein product: CASTGAGANVLTF.

This rearrangement joins TRBV7-8 to TRBJ2-3; 12 bases map to TRBD2. Per germline, CDR1 SGHVS and CDR2 FQNEAQ. The V segment lost 5 bases and the J segment 3 bases; nucleotides outside the gene matches: 6. This CDR3 is built from 16 residues. The CDR3 loop reads CASSQRLAGETDTQYF. The CDR3 nucleotides read TGTGCCAGCAGCCAGAGACTAGCGGGAGAAACAGATACGCAGTATTTT.

This clone showed up just once. The J gene is TRBJ2-3, the V gene TRBV7-8, with TRBD2 matching over 11 bases. J was trimmed by 1 base and V by 0 bases; bases with no gene match: 9. Germline assignment: CDR1 SGHVS and CDR2 FQNEAQ. CDR3 length: 19 residues. The CDR3 reads CASSLAVAGGSRGTDTQYF. As DNA, the CDR3 is TGTGCCAGCAGCTTAGCCGTAGCGGGAGGGTCTAGGGGCACAGATACGCAGTATTTT.

This chain connects TRBV4-3 to TRBJ1-2; TRBD1 might be the D (5 bases). Germline CDR1 and CDR2: LGHNA and YSLEER. The CDR3 contains 12 residues. Between the trimmed V and J ends, which lost 5 bases and 8 bases, there was a span of 12 bases. The CDR3 DNA reads as TGCGCCAGCAGCGCTGGGACTGTAGGCTACACCTTC. Encoded protein: CASSAGTVGYTF.

The chain recombines TRBV6-5 with TRBJ1-2; TRBD1 matches at 10 bases. Germline CDR1 is MNHEY and CDR2 is SVGAGI. V was pared by 6 bases and J by 6 bases, with 4 bases of the junction left unmatched. CDR3 length: 13 residues. The DNA of the CDR3 is TGTGCCAGCAGCCGCGGACAGGGGGATGGCTACACCTTC. This encodes CASSRGQGDGYTF.

This chain joins TRBV3-1 (or the pseudogene TRBV3-2) and TRBJ1-4; D might be TRBD1 (5 bases). This CDR3 has 12 amino acids. The ends were cut back, 5 bases at V and 11 bases at J, with 12 bases in the middle. Germline V gives CDR1 LGHDT, CDR2 YNNKEL (reference sequence). The CDR3 nucleotides read TGTGCCAGCAGCGGAGTCAACAGGAAACTGTTTTTT. It specifies CASSGVNRKLFF.

V and J are TRBV5-5 and TRBJ1-2, with TRBD1 matching 9 bases. Germline CDR1 SGHKS, CDR2 YYEKEE (reference sequence). J was trimmed by 4 bases and V by 4 bases; bases with no gene match: 5. This CDR3 comprises 14 residues. CDR3 sequence (DNA): TGTGCCAGCAGCCAGACAGGGGGTTCCTATGGCTACACCTTC. It translates to CASSQTGGSYGYTF.

The V call is TRBV5-4, the J call TRBJ2-3; 9 nucleotides line up with TRBD2. Trimming at V came to 0 bases and at J to 5 bases, leaving 7 bases not matched to a gene. The CDR3 runs 16 residues. Germline lookup yields CDR1 SGHNT and CDR2 YYREEE (reference sequence). This CDR3 is CASSLGAGGPGDTQYF. Here the CDR3 DNA reads TGTGCCAGCAGCTTGGGGGCGGGGGGGCCTGGAGATACGCAGTATTTT.

The V and J genes are TRBV7-2 and TRBJ2-1, with TRBD2 identical over 11 bases. The V segment lost 4 bases and the J segment 5 bases; nucleotides outside the gene matches: 4. The germline V gene encodes CDR1 SGHTA and CDR2 FQGNSA. CDR3 length: 15 amino acids. CDR3 sequence (DNA): TGTGCCAGCAGCTATAGCGGGGGGGCCCACAATGAGCAGTTCTTC. This gives the protein CASSYSGGAHNEQFF.

V is TRBV30 and J is TRBJ2-1; TRBD2 matches at 8 bases. With 2 bases clipped from V and 9 bases from J, the junction kept 3 bases outside the gene matches. Germline V gene data show CDR1 as GTSNPN and CDR2 as SVGIG (reference sequence). The CDR3 length is 12 residues. The CDR3 reads CAWSLRGGEQFF. The DNA of the CDR3 is TGTGCCTGGAGTCTTCGGGGGGGTGAGCAGTTCTTC. Drawing the rest from reference TRBV30 and TRBJ2-1, the complete variable domain is SQTIHQWPATLVQPVGSPLSLECTVEGTSNPNLYWYRQAAGRGLQLLFYSVGIGQISSEVPQNLSASRPQDRQFILSSKKLLLSDSGFYLCAWSLRGGEQFFGPGTRLTVL.

This chain uses TRBV11-3 with TRBJ2-2; the D is unclear. Looked up from germline, CDR1 is SGHNT and CDR2 is YENEEA. The CDR3 extends over 15 amino acids. Trimming took 5 bases from V and 1 from J, leaving 11 bases between them. This CDR3 is CASSPQTQNTGELFF. CDR3 bases: TGTGCCAGCAGCCCCCAGACACAGAACACCGGGGAGCTGTTTTTT.

The V gene is TRBV5-1, the J gene TRBJ1-5; D not resolved. Germline CDR1 SGHRS, CDR2 YFSETQ. The V end was cut by 4 bases, the J end by 1 base, with 9 bases between. This CDR3 is built from 14 residues. CDR3 amino acids: CASSPEASNQPQHF. The CDR3 nucleotides are TGCGCCAGCAGCCCCGAGGCAAGCAATCAGCCCCAGCATTTT.

The genes are TRBV14 and TRBJ2-7; the match to TRBD1 covers 7 bases. J was trimmed by 9 bases and V by 4 bases; bases with no gene match: 15. Germline V gene sequence: CDR1 SGHDN, CDR2 FVKESK. The CDR3 length is 15 residues. Here the CDR3 reads CASSPNRGPAGLQYF. CDR3 DNA sequence: TGTGCCAGCAGCCCAAACAGGGGCCCAGCTGGTTTGCAGTACTTC.

The chain joins TRBV4-1 to TRBJ1-4; 7 bases are a match to TRBD1. The CDR3 runs to 16 residues. The J segment lost 1 base and the V segment lost 4 bases, leaving 6 bases of the junction unmatched. The germline V gene has CDR1 MGHRA and CDR2 YSYEKL. CDR3 sequence reads: CASSPYDRVTNEKLFF. The CDR3 nucleotides are TGCGCCAGCAGCCCTTATGACAGGGTAACTAATGAAAAACTGTTTTTT.

The genes are TRBV30 and TRBJ1-2; D remains unclear. The CDR3 extends over 13 amino acids. Between the trimmed V and J ends, which lost 0 bases and 4 bases, there was a span of 9 bases. Germline loops: CDR1 GTSNPN, CDR2 SVGIG (reference sequence). The CDR3 loop reads CAWSVQVSYGYTF. The CDR3 DNA is TGTGCCTGGAGTGTTCAGGTCAGCTATGGCTACACCTTC.

The CDR3 bases are TGTGCCAGTAGGACAGGGTGGAATGAAAAACTGTTTTTT. It yields the protein CASRTGWNEKLFF. The V call is TRBV30, the J call TRBJ1-4; 8 bases agree with TRBD1. CDR1 and CDR2 from the germline V gene are GTSNPN and SVGIG (reference sequence). The CDR3 totals 13 residues. Trimming took 8 bases from V and 5 from J; bases not matched to a gene: 7.